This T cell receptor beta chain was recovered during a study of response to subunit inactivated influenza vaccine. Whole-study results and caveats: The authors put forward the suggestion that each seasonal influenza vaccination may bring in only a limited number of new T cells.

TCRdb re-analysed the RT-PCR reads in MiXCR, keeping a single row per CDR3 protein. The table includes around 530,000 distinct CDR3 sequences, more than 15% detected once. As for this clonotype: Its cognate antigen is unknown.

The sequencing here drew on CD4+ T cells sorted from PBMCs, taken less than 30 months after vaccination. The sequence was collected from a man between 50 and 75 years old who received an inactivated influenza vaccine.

The CDR3 DNA sequence: TGTGCCAGCAGCGTAGTGCCCGGGATTCGACTGGGCCGCCCCAAGACCCAGTACTTC. It specifies CASSVVPGIRLGRPKTQYF. The V gene is TRBV9, the J gene TRBJ2-5; possible D gene TRBD2, 5 bases. The CDR3 length is 19 residues. V shed 0 bases and J shed 6 bases, with 27 bases lying between them. Germline V gene data show CDR1 as SGDLS and CDR2 as YYNGEE.